A single sample gave rise to the 6 T cell receptor beta chains below, sequenced in a study of blood T cell repertoires in COVID-19. Some clones are missing from TCRdb's copy, which holds only in-frame ones; the method was immunoSEQ multiplex PCR. The sample contains hundreds of thousands of clones, roughly 85% of which appear only once. The specimen sequenced was PBMCs or T cells enriched from blood (not recorded which). The receptor source for this set is a woman aged 45-59 years with acute COVID-19.

The CDR3 protein is CASSVKGFTEAFF. CDR3 nucleotides: TGTGCCAGCAGTGTAAAGGGGTTCACTGAAGCTTTCTTT. This rearrangement joins TRBV25-1 to TRBJ1-1, with D tentatively TRBD1 (5 bases). Germline assignment: CDR1 MGHDK and CDR2 SYGVNS. Trimming took 4 bases from V and 4 from J, leaving 10 bases between them. This CDR3 region has 13 residues.

The genes are TRBV7-2 and TRBJ2-7; 7 bases fit TRBD1. The CDR3 is 12 amino acids. V lost 8 bases and J lost 5; bases outside the gene matches: 6. Germline CDR1 reads SGHTA; CDR2 reads FQGNSA. The CDR3 reads CASGVRGNEQYF. CDR3 nucleotides: TGTGCCAGCGGGGTCAGGGGGAACGAGCAGTACTTC.

The chain is built from TRBV7-8 and TRBJ2-1; the match to TRBD2 covers 12 bases. V lost 4 bases, J lost 4 bases, and 2 bases stayed unmatched. This CDR3 spans 15 amino acids. Germline CDR1 reads SGHVS; CDR2 reads FQNEAQ. The CDR3 protein is CASSSLAGGYNEQFF. As DNA, the CDR3 is TGTGCCAGCAGCTCACTAGCGGGGGGATACAATGAGCAGTTCTTC.

The genes are TRBV19 and TRBJ1-1; TRBD1 matches 9 bases. This CDR3 region has 15 residues. Losses at the gene ends were 6 bases for V and 1 base for J; bases not matched to a gene: 6. CDR1 is LNHDA, CDR2 SQIVND, per germline (reference sequence). Here the CDR3 DNA reads TGTGCCAGTAGAAACCCACAGGGGGCGAACACTGAAGCTTTCTTT. Translated: CASRNPQGANTEAFF.

The chain links TRBV6-5 to TRBJ1-1, with TRBD1 matching over 7 bases. CDR1 is MNHEY, CDR2 SVGAGI, per germline. CDR3 length: 14 residues. With V trimmed by 8 bases and J by 1 base, 7 bases remained unmatched. CDR3 residues: CASGRDSQNTEAFF. CDR3 bases: TGTGCCAGCGGCCGGGACAGCCAGAACACTGAAGCTTTCTTT.

The chain joins TRBV7-2 to TRBJ2-7; tentatively, D is TRBD1 (6 bases). Looked up from germline, CDR1 is SGHTA and CDR2 is FQGNSA. The CDR3 is made up of 14 amino acids. The V end lost 2 bases, the J end lost 6 bases, and 14 bases lay between the germline ends. In DNA form, the CDR3 reads TGTGCCAGCAGCTTATCCCTAACAGGGAGCGAGCAGTACTTC. This encodes CASSLSLTGSEQYF.